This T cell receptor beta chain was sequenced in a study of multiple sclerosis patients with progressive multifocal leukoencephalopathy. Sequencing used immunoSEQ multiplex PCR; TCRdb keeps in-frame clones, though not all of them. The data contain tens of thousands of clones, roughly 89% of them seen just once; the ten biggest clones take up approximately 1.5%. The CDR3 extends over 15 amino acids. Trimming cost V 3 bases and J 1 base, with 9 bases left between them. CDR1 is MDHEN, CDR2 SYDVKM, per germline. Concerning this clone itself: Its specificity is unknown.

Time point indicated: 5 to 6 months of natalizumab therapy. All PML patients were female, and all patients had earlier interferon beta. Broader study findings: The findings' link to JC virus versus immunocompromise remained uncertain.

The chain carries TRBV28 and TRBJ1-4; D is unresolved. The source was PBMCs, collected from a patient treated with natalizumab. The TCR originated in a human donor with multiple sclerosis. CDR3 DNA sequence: TGTGCCAGCAGTTTTTTTCGGGGAACTAATGAAAAACTGTTTTTT. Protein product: CASSFFRGTNEKLFF.